This TCR beta chain comes out of a study of blood T cell repertoires in COVID-19. This clone has a handful of counts. As processed by the authors: Amplifying reference gene primers gave estimates of nucleated cell counts. Data came from immunoSEQ multiplex PCR; TCRdb stores just in-frame clones and leaves some out. D and trimming were read from the DNA, whereas the V and J calls and clone size are those reported in that table. Of approximately 140,000 clones listed, roughly 88% are singletons. The CDR3 extends over 14 amino acids. V lost 4 bases to trimming and J lost 4 bases; unmatched junction nucleotides: 4. From germline, CDR1 is LNHDA and CDR2 SQIVND (reference sequence).

The sample was peripheral blood. The chain is built from TRBV19 and TRBJ2-1, with TRBD2 identical over 7 bases. This TCR was recovered from a human donor in a cohort sampled during active COVID-19. CDR3 nucleotide sequence: TGTGCCAGTAGTACCCTGGGGGGGTACAATGAGCAGTTCTTC. Its protein is CASSTLGGYNEQFF.